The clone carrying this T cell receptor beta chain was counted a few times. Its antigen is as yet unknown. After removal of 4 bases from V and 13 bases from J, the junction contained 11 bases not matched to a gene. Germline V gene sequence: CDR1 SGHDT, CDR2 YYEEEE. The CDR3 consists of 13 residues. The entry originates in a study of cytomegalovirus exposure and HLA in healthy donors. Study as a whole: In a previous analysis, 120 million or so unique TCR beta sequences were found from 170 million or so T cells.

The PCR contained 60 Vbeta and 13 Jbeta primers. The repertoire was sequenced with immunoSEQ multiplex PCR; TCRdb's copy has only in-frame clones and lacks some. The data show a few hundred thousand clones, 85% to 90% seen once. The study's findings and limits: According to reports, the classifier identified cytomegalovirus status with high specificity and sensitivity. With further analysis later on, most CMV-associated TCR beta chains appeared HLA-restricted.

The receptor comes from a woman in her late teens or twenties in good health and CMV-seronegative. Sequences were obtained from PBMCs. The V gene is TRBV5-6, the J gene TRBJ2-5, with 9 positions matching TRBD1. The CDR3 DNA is TGTGCCAGCAGCCCAGGGACAGGGTCCGAGTCGTACTTC. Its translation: CASSPGTGSESYF.